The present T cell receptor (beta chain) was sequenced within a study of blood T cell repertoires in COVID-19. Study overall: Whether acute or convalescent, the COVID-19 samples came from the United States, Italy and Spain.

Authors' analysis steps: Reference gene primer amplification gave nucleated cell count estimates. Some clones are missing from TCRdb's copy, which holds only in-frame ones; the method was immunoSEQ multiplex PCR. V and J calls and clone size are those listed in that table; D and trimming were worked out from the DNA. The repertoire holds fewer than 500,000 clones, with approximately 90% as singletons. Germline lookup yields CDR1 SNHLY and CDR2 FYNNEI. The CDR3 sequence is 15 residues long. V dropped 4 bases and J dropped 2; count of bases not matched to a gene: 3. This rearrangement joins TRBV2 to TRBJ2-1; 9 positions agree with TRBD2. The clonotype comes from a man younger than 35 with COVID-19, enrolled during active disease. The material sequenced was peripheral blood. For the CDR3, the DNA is TGTGCCAGCAGTGGGCGGGAGGGAACCTACAATGAGCAGTTCTTC. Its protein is CASSGREGTYNEQFF.